The clone carrying this TCR beta chain was recorded many times. Its antigen is currently unknown. Specified time point: sample taken at primary tumor resection. The donors, 72 patients with untreated early-stage non-small cell lung cancer, provided the samples. The authors sequenced whole RNA from tumor, nontumor lung or frozen PBMC without sorting. TCRdb re-analysed the 5' RACE reads in MiXCR, keeping a single row per CDR3 protein. Of around 40,000 distinct CDR3 sequences in the sample, around 5% are singletons; the top ten hold 25% to 30%. The sample belongs to a study of spatial heterogeneity in lung cancer. The study, taken as a whole, reports: There were more appearances of ubiquitous expanded tumor TCRs in blood at resection than at follow-up.

Per the germline V gene, CDR1 is SGHRS and CDR2 is YFSETQ. The CDR3 runs 16 residues. The V end lost 4 bases, the J end lost 1 base, and 15 bases lay between the germline ends. The chain is built from TRBV5-1 and TRBJ2-4; weak D call: TRBD1 (5 bases). The sample in question was PBMCs, obtained at surgery. The origin of this receptor is a female donor with early-stage non-small cell lung cancer. This chain's CDR3 is CASSRSVGVAKNIQYF. The CDR3 DNA follows: TGCGCCAGCAGCCGGTCCGTAGGGGTTGCCAAAAACATTCAGTACTTC. The whole variable domain, remainder taken from reference TRBV5-1 and TRBJ2-4, is KAGVTQTPRYLIKTRGQQVTLSCSPISGHRSVSWYQQTPGQGLQFLFEYFSETQRNKGNFPGRFSGRQFSNSRSEMNVSTLELGDSALYLCASSRSVGVAKNIQYFGAGTRLSVL.